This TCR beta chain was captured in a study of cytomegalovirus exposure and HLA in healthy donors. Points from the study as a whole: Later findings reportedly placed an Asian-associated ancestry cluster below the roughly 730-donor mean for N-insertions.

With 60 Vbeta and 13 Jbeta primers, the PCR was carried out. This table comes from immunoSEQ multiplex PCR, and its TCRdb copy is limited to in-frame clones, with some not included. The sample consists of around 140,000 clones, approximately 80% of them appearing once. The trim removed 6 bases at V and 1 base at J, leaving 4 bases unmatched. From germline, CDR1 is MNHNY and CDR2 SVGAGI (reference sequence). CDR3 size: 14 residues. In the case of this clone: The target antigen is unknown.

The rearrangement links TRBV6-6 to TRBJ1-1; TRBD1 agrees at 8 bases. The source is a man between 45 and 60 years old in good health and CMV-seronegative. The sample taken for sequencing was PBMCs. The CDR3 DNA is TGTGCCAGCAGGCCCGGACAGGGGAACACTGAAGCTTTCTTT. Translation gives CASRPGQGNTEAFF.